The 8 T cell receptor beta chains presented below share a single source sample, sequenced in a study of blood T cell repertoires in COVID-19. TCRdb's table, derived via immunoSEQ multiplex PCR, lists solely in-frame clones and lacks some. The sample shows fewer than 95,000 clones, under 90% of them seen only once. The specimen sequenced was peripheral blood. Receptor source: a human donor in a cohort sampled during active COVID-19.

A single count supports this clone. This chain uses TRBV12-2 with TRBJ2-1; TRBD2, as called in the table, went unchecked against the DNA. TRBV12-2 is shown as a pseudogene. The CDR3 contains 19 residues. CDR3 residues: CASRLAQVAGVPSYNEQFF. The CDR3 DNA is TGTGCAAGTCGCTTAGCGCAAGTAGCGGGGGTCCCTAGTTACAATGAGCAGTTCTTC.

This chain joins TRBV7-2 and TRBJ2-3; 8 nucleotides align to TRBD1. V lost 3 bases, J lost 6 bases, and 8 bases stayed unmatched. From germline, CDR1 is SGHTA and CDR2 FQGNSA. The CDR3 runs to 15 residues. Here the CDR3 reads CASSLVSQGGDTQYF. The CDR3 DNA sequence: TGTGCCAGCAGCTTGGTCTCACAGGGGGGCGATACGCAGTATTTT.

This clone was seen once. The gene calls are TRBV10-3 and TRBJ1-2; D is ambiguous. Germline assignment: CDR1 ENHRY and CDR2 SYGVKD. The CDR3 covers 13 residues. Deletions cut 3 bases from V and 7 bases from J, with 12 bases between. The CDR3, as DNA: TGTGCCATCAGTGAACGAGGGTATAGTGGCTACACCTTC. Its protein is CAISERGYSGYTF.

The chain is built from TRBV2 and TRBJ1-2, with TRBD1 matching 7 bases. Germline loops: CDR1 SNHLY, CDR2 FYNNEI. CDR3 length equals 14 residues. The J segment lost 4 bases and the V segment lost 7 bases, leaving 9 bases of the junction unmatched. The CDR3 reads CASKPDRVAYGYTF. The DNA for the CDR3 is TGTGCCAGCAAACCCGACAGGGTGGCCTATGGCTACACCTTC.

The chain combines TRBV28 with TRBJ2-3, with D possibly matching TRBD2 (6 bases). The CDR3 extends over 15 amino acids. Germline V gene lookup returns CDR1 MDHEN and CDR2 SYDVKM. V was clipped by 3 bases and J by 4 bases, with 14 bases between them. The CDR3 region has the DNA TGTGCCAGCAGTTTGGGGGAGGCAGGGCCAGATACGCAGTATTTT. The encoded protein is CASSLGEAGPDTQYF.

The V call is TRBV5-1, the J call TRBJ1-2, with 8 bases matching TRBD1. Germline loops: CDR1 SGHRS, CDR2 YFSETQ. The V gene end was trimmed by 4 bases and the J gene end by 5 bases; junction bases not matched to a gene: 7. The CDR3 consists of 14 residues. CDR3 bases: TGCGCCAGCAGCCCCGCAGGGGGCCAATATGGCTACACCTTC. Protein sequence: CASSPAGGQYGYTF.

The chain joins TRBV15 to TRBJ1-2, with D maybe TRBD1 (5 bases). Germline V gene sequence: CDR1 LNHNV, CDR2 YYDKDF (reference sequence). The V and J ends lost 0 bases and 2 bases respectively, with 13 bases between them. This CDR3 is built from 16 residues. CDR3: CATSRERGAGNYGYTF. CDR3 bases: TGTGCCACCAGCAGAGAGAGGGGTGCGGGAAACTATGGCTACACCTTC.

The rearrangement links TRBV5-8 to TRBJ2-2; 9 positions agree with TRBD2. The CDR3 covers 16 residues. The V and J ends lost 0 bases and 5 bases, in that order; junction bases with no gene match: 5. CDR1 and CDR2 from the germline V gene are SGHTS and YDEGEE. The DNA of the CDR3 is TGTGCCAGCAGCTTGGTCGAGCGGGGGGTAACCGGGGAGCTGTTTTTT. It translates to CASSLVERGVTGELFF.